These 14 T cell receptor beta chains share one sample of origin, sequenced in a study of T cell repertoires in cytomegalovirus infection. Which antigens these TCRs recognize remains unknown. From the reads, TCRdb called clonotypes with MiXCR, one entry per CDR3 protein. The profile shows hundreds of thousands of distinct CDR3 sequences, about 33% of them singletons. Source: cultured CD8+ T cells from PBMCs, taken from culture after CMV antigen stimulation. The receptors were sampled from a human donor in good health (CMV status not recorded). Some clones in this sample may be carry-over from other donors' samples.

The rearrangement joins TRBV6-1 to TRBJ2-4; TRBD2 is a possible D gene (6 bases). The CDR3 length is 16 residues. V was pared by 3 bases and J by 6 bases, with 18 bases between. Germline values: CDR1 MNHNS, CDR2 SASEGT. CDR3 residues: CASSEPRDSRRNIQYF. The CDR3 nucleotides read TGTGCCAGCAGTGAGCCCCGGGACTCCCGTAGAAACATTCAGTACTTC.

This clonotype was seen at least ten times. This chain joins TRBV7-8 and TRBJ2-7; 10 bases are shared with TRBD1. The CDR3 runs to 16 residues. The J segment lost 3 bases and the V segment lost 1 base, leaving 6 bases of the junction unmatched. Germline assignment: CDR1 SGHVS and CDR2 FQNEAQ. CDR3 coding DNA: TGTGCCAGCAGCTTAGAAGTGACAGGGGGCAACTACGAGCAGTACTTC. It is translated as CASSLEVTGGNYEQYF.

The chain links TRBV19 to TRBJ1-1; D is ambiguous. Between the trimmed V and J ends, which lost 4 bases and 6 bases, there was a span of 9 bases. This CDR3 is 12 amino acids long. Per germline, CDR1 LNHDA and CDR2 SQIVND (reference sequence). This chain's CDR3 is CASSSSMAEAFF. As DNA, the CDR3 is TGTGCCAGTAGTAGCTCGATGGCTGAAGCTTTCTTT. The full variable domain, with the rest looked up from reference TRBV19 and TRBJ1-1, is DGGITQSPKYLFRKEGQNVTLSCEQNLNHDAMYWYRQDPGQGLRLIYYSQIVNDFQKGDIAEGYSVSREKKESFPLTVTSAQKNPTAFYLCASSSSMAEAFFGQGTRLTVV.

This chain links TRBV27 with TRBJ2-7; TRBD2 matches at 11 bases. Germline CDR1 and CDR2: MNHEY and SMNVEV (reference sequence). The CDR3 contains 19 residues. V gave up 0 bases and J gave up 4 bases; unmatched junction bases: 14. The CDR3 reads CASSLSWGVLAGAGYEQYF. The CDR3 DNA follows: TGTGCCAGCAGTTTATCATGGGGAGTACTAGCGGGGGCCGGATACGAGCAGTACTTC.

This clonotype has only a few counts. This chain joins TRBV19 and TRBJ2-1; TRBD1 matches at 9 bases. V shed 6 bases, J shed 7 bases, and the junction held 10 bases outside the gene matches. The CDR3 covers 15 residues. The germline gives CDR1 LNHDA, CDR2 SQIVND (reference sequence). As DNA, the CDR3 is TGTGCCAGTAGAGAAGGGACAGGGACATCGAATGAGCAGTTCTTC. Translating it yields CASREGTGTSNEQFF.

This chain links TRBV12-3 or TRBV12-4 with TRBJ2-1, with D hard to call. Trimming pared 3 bases from V and 0 bases from J, leaving 18 bases between. CDR3 length: 18 amino acids. The CDR3 spells CASSFRYGSLSSYNEQFF. The CDR3 region has the DNA TGTGCCAGCAGTTTCAGATACGGGTCCTTGAGCTCCTACAATGAGCAGTTCTTC.

This clonotype was recorded many times. The CDR3 sequence is CASSSSPLLGNTIYF. The CDR3 DNA reads as TGTGCCAGCAGCTCCTCCCCGTTACTGGGAAACACCATATATTTT. The chain couples TRBV7-6 to TRBJ1-3; no definite D call. Between the trimmed V and J ends, which lost 4 bases and 4 bases, there was a span of 14 bases. CDR3 size: 15 residues. Germline CDR1 reads SGHVS; CDR2 reads FNYEAQ.

V usage is TRBV10-3 and J usage is TRBJ2-5; 11 bases fit TRBD2. This CDR3 contains 16 residues. Germline CDR1 is ENHRY and CDR2 is SYGVKD. Trimming cost V 3 bases and J 0 bases; bases outside gene matches: 3. The CDR3 here is CAISDWTSGYQETQYF. CDR3 nucleotide sequence: TGTGCCATCAGTGATTGGACTAGCGGGTACCAAGAGACCCAGTACTTC.

The chain joins TRBV13 to TRBJ2-1; TRBD1 matches at 8 bases. The CDR3 spans 16 residues. The V gene's germline CDR1 is PRHDT and CDR2 FYEKMQ (reference sequence). The V and J ends lost 4 bases and 0 bases, in that order; junction bases with no gene match: 5. CDR3 DNA: TGTGCCAGCAGCTCAGGGGGCTTGAGCTCCTACAATGAGCAGTTCTTC. Protein: CASSSGGLSSYNEQFF.

This clonotype came up many times. The V and J genes are TRBV7-9 and TRBJ1-5; no definite D call. The CDR3 totals 12 residues. CDR1 is SEHNR and CDR2 is FQNEAQ in the germline V gene (reference sequence). Trimming removed 5 bases at V and 9 bases at J, with 11 bases between. Here the CDR3 DNA reads TGTGCCAGCAGCGACAAAGTATGGCCCCAGCATTTT. Amino acids: CASSDKVWPQHF.

The rearrangement links TRBV4-1 to TRBJ1-1; D is uncertain. This CDR3 comprises 14 residues. V was pared by 0 bases and J by 5 bases, with 10 bases between. Germline values: CDR1 MGHRA, CDR2 YSYEKL. CDR3 amino acids: CASSQDQARTEAFF. CDR3 nucleotide sequence: TGCGCCAGCAGCCAAGATCAGGCGCGGACTGAAGCTTTCTTT.

This clonotype was seen a handful of times. The V call is TRBV27, the J call TRBJ1-2; TRBD1 matches at 10 bases. Per the germline V gene, CDR1 is MNHEY and CDR2 is SMNVEV (reference sequence). The CDR3 has 17 residues. Germline trimming cut 4 bases from V and 4 bases from J; bases unmatched to any gene: 12. The CDR3 here is CASSSSGTGVVRYGYTF. For the CDR3, the DNA is TGTGCCAGCAGTTCATCCGGGACAGGGGTTGTCCGCTATGGCTACACCTTC.

This clonotype was counted ten times or more. V and J are TRBV7-2 and TRBJ1-1; D remains ambiguous. In germline, CDR1 is SGHTA, CDR2 FQGNSA. The CDR3 has 15 residues. V lost 3 bases to trimming and J lost 3 bases, with 14 bases between them. DNA of the CDR3: TGTGCCAGCAGCTTTTTCCCTCGGCTGGACACTGAAGCTTTCTTT. This gives the protein CASSFFPRLDTEAFF.

This clonotype was counted between two and nine times. The chain links TRBV19 to TRBJ2-7; no clear D. Trimming stripped 0 bases from V and 4 bases from J, with 13 bases between. Per the germline V gene, CDR1 is LNHDA and CDR2 is SQIVND (reference sequence). This CDR3 is 15 amino acids long. This CDR3 reads CASSIDLGATYEQYF. The CDR3 region has the DNA TGTGCCAGTAGTATAGATCTCGGCGCAACGTACGAGCAGTACTTC.